The text below deals with one T cell receptor (beta chain). Antigen specificity is unknown. CDR3 and TCR beta VDJ profiling relied on a genomic DNA template. Each CDR3 protein gets one entry after TCRdb re-called the reads with MiXCR. The sample includes some 180,000 distinct CDR3 sequences, more than 60% seen only once; the top ten take about 39%. These data come from a study of CD8+CD57+ T cells in acquired aplastic anemia. Study observations and caveats: Patients had twenty-nine CD8+ CDR3 sequences in common with controls (the shared set).

Sequencing involved patients with CD8+CD57+ cell expansion previously shown by flow cytometry. CDR1 is SEHNR, CDR2 FQNEAQ, per germline (reference sequence). Trimming removed 5 bases at V and 6 bases at J, with 8 bases between. This CDR3 has 11 amino acids. Input material: sorted CD4+, CD8+, or CD8+CD57+ T cells (not recorded which) from PBMCs. This chain uses TRBV7-9 with TRBJ2-7, with D perhaps matching TRBD1 (5 bases). This TCR was recovered from a human donor with aplastic anemia. The CDR3 is CASSDSLEQYF. DNA of the CDR3: TGTGCCAGCAGCGACAGTCTCGAGCAGTACTTC. Filled out from reference TRBV7-9 and TRBJ2-7, the complete variable domain reads DTGVSQNPRHKITKRGQNVTFRCDPISEHNRLYWYRQTLGQGPEFLTYFQNEAQLEKSRLLSDRFSAERPKGSFSTLEIQRTEQGDSAMYLCASSDSLEQYFGPGTRLTVT.